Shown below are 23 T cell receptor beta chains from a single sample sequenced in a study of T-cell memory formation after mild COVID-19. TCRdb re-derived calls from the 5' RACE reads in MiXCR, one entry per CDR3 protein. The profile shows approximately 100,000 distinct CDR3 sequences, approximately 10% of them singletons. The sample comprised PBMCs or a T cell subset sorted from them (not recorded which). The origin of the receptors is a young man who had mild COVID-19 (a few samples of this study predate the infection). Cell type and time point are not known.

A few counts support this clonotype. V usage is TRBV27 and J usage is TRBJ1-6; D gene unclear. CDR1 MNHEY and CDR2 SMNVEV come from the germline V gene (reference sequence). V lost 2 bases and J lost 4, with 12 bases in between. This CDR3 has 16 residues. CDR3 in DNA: TGTGCCAGCAGTTTACCACCCGACGGGTATAATTCACCCCTCCACTTT. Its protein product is CASSLPPDGYNSPLHF.

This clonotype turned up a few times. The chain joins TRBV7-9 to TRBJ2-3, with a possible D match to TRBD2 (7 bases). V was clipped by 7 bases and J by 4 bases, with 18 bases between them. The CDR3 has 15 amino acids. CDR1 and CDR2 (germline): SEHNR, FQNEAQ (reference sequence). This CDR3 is CASTLQGGDPDTQYF. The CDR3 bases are TGTGCCAGCACCCTTCAAGGGGGGGATCCAGATACGCAGTATTTT.

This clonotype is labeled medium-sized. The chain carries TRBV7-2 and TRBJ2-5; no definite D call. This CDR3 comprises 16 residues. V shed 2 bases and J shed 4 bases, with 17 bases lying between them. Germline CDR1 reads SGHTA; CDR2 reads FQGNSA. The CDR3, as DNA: TGTGCCAGCAGCTTATGGGATACTGGCCCCCTAGAGACCCAGTACTTC. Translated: CASSLWDTGPLETQYF.

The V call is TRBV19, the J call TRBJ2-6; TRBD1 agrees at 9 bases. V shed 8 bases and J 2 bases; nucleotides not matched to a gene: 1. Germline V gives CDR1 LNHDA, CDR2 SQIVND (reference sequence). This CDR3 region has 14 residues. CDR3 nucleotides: TGTGCCAGTCGGACAGGGGCTGGGGCCAACGTCCTGACTTTC. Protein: CASRTGAGANVLTF.

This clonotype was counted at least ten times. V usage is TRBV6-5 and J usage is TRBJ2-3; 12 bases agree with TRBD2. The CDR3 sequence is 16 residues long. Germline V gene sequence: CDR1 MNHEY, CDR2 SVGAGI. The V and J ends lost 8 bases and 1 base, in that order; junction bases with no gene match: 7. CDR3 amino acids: CASARTSGVRTDTQYF. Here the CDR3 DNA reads TGTGCCAGCGCCAGGACTAGCGGGGTTCGCACAGATACGCAGTATTTT.

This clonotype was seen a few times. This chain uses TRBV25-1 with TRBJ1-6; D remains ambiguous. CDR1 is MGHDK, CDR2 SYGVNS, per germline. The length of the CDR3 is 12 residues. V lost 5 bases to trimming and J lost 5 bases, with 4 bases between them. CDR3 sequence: CASSWDNSPLHF. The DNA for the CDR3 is TGTGCCAGCAGTTGGGATAATTCACCCCTCCACTTT.

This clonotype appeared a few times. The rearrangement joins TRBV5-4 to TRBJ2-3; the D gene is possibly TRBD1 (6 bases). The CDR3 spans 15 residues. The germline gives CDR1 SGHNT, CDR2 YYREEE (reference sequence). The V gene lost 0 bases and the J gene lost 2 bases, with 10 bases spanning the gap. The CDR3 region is CASSLDGGFTDTQYF. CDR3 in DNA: TGTGCCAGCAGCTTGGATGGGGGCTTCACAGATACGCAGTATTTT. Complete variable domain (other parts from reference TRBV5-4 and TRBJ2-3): ETGVTQSPTHLIKTRGQQVTLRCSSQSGHNTVSWYQQALGQGPQFIFQYYREEENGRGNFPPRFSGLQFPNYSSELNVNALELDDSALYLCASSLDGGFTDTQYFGPGTRLTVL.

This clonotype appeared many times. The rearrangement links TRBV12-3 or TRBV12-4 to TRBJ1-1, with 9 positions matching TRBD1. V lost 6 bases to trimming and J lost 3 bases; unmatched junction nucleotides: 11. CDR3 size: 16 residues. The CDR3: CASRFTGTGKDTEAFF. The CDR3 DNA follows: TGTGCCAGCAGATTTACCGGGACAGGGAAGGACACTGAAGCTTTCTTT.

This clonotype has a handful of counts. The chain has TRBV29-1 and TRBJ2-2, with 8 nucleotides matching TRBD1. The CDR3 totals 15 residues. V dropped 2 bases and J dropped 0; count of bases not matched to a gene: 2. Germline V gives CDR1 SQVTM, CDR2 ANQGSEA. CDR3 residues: CSVETRGPNTGELFF. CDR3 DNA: TGCAGCGTTGAAACCAGGGGGCCGAACACCGGGGAGCTGTTTTTT.

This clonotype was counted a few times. CDR3 protein: CASSLNPLVGGYTF. The DNA for the CDR3 is TGTGCCAGCAGTTTAAATCCCTTAGTTGGCGGCTACACCTTC. The rearrangement links TRBV12-3 or TRBV12-4 to TRBJ1-2; no firm D call. The CDR3 is 14 residues long. Between the trimmed V and J ends, which lost 2 bases and 8 bases, there was a span of 15 bases.

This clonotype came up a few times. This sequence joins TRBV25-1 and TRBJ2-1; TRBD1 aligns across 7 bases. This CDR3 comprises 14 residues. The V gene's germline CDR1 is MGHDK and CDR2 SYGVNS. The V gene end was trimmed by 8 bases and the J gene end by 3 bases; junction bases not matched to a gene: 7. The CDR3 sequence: CASSPRGNYNEQFF. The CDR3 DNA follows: TGTGCCAGCTCCCCCAGGGGGAACTACAATGAGCAGTTCTTC.

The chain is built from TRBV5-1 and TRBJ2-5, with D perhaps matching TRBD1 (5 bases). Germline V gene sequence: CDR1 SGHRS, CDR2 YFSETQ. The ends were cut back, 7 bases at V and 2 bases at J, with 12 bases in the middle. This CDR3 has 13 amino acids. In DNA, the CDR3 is TGCGCCAGCGTGGAGACAGCACAAGAGACCCAGTACTTC. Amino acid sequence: CASVETAQETQYF.

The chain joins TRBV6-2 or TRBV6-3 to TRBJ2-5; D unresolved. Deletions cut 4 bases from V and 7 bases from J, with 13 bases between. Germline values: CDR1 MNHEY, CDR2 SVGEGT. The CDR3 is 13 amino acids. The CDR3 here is CASSFVGVGTQYF. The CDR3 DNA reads TGTGCCAGCAGTTTCGTGGGTGTTGGGACCCAGTACTTC.

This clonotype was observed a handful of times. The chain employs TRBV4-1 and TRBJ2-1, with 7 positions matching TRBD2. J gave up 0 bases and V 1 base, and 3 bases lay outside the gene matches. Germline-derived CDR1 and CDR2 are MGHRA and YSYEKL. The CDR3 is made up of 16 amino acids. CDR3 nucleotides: TGCGCCAGCAGCCAAGGGGGAGGGAACTCCTACAATGAGCAGTTCTTC. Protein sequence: CASSQGGGNSYNEQFF.

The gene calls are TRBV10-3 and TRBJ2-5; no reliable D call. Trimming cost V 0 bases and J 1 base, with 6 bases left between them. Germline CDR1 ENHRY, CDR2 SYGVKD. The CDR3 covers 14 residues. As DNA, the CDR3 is TGTGCCATCAGTGAGTCGGTCAGCCAAGAGACCCAGTACTTC. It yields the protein CAISESVSQETQYF.

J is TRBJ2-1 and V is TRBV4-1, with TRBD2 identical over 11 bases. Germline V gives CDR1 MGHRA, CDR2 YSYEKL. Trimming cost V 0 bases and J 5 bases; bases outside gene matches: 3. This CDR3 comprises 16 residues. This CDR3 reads CASSQEGTSGNNEQFF. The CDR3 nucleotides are TGCGCCAGCAGCCAAGAGGGGACTAGCGGAAACAATGAGCAGTTCTTC.

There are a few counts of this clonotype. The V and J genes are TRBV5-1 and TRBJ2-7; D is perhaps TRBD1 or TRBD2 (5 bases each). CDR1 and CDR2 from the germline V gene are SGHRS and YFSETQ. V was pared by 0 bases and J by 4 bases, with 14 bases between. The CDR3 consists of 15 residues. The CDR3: CASSLVGTDVYEQYF. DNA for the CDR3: TGCGCCAGCAGCTTGGTTGGGACGGATGTTTACGAGCAGTACTTC.

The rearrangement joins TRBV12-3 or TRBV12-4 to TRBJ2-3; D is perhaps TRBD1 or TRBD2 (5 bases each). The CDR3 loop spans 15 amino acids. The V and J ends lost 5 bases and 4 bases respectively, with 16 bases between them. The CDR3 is CASSTGTGHADTQYF. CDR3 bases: TGTGCCAGCAGTACCGGGACGGGGCATGCAGATACGCAGTATTTT.

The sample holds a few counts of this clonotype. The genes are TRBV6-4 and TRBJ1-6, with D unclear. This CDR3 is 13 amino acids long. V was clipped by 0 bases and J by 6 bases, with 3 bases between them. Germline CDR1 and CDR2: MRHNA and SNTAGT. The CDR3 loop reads CASSDSPNSPLHF. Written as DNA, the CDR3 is TGTGCCAGCAGTGACTCGCCTAATTCACCCCTCCACTTT.

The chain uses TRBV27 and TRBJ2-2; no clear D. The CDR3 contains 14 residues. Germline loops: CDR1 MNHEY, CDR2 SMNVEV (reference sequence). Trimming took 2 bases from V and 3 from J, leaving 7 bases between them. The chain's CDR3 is CASSLIRYTGELFF. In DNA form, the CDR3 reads TGTGCCAGCAGTTTAATCCGGTACACCGGGGAGCTGTTTTTT.

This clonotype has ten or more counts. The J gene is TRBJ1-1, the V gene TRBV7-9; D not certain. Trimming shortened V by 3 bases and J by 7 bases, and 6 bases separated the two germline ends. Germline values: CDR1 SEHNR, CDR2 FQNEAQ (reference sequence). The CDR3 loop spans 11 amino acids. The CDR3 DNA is TGTGCCAGCAGCTTGAGTGGTGAAGCTTTCTTT. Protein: CASSLSGEAFF.

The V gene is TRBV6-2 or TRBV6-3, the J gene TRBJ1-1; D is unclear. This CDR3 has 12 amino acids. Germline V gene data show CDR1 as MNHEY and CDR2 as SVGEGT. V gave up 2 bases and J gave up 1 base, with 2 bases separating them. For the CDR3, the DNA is TGTGCCAGCAGTTACGCGAACACTGAAGCTTTCTTT. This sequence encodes CASSYANTEAFF.

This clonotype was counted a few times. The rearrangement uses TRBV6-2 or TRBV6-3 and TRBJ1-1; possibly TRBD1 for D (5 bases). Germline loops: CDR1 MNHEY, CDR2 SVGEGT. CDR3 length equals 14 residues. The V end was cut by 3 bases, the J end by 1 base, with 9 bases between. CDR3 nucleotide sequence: TGTGCCAGCAGTTATCAGGGCGAGAACACTGAAGCTTTCTTT. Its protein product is CASSYQGENTEAFF.